Shown below are 21 T cell receptor beta chains from a single sample sequenced in a study of T cell changes during pregnancy in multiple sclerosis. Sequencing was performed with immunoSEQ multiplex PCR; in TCRdb, only in-frame clones are kept and a portion is missing. The table records 30,000 to 40,000 clones, about 90% of them present only once. Sample: CD8+ T cells from peripheral blood mononuclear cells, taken in the third trimester of pregnancy. These receptors all come from a female donor with multiple sclerosis, enrolled in a pregnancy study.

V gene TRBV11-2 combines with J gene TRBJ1-1, with a tentative D call TRBD1 (5 bases). V lost 2 bases and J lost 8, with 15 bases in between. The CDR3 runs 14 residues. CDR1 and CDR2 (germline): SGHAT, FQNNGV. CDR3 residues: CASSLFLGPREAFF. CDR3 in DNA: TGTGCCAGCAGCTTATTCCTGGGGCCCAGGGAAGCTTTCTTT. The variable domain in full, completed from reference TRBV11-2 and TRBJ1-1, reads EAGVAQSPRYKIIEKRQSVAFWCNPISGHATLYWYQQILGQGPKLLIQFQNNGVVDDSQLPKDRFSAERLKGVDSTLKIQPAKLEDSAVYLCASSLFLGPREAFFGQGTRLTVV.

CDR3 in DNA: TGTGCCAGCAGTTATACTCCGAGCGGGTCCTACGAGCAGTACTTC. Its protein product is CASSYTPSGSYEQYF. The J gene is TRBJ2-7, the V gene TRBV5-5; TRBD2 might be the D (6 bases). Germline V gene data show CDR1 as SGHKS and CDR2 as YYEKEE (reference sequence). The V end was cut by 5 bases, the J end by 1 base, with 16 bases between. This CDR3 comprises 15 residues.

This clone occurred a few times. DNA for the CDR3: TGTGCCAGCAGTGAGGAGGGGGACAGCCGACTCTATGGCTACACCTTC. Translated, it gives CASSEEGDSRLYGYTF. The chain employs TRBV6-4 and TRBJ1-2; 7 bases line up with TRBD1. V gave up 3 bases and J gave up 4 bases; unmatched junction bases: 11. Germline V CDR1 and CDR2: MRHNA, SNTAGT. The CDR3 length is 16 residues.

This chain joins TRBV10-3 and TRBJ1-1; 7 bases line up with TRBD1. The CDR3 runs to 11 residues. The germline CDR1 and CDR2 sequences are ENHRY and SYGVKD. With 4 bases clipped from V and 12 bases from J, the junction kept 5 bases outside the gene matches. CDR3 sequence (DNA): TGTGCCATCAGTGGGGGGACAGTACCTTTCTTT. This gives the protein CAISGGTVPFF.

The chain is built from TRBV6-6 and TRBJ1-1, with unresolved D. This CDR3 has 12 residues. The V end lost 7 bases, the J end lost 1 base, and 7 bases lay between the germline ends. Germline V gene data show CDR1 as MNHNY and CDR2 as SVGAGI (reference sequence). The CDR3 DNA is TGTGCCAGCAATGAGGGGAACACTGAAGCTTTCTTT. Amino acid sequence: CASNEGNTEAFF.

This clone was observed a handful of times. DNA of the CDR3: TGTGCCAGCAGCGCAACCTCAGGGGCTTTTTGGGAGACCCAGTACTTC. Translation: CASSATSGAFWETQYF. J is TRBJ2-5 and V is TRBV5-5; possibly TRBD1 for D (6 bases). The germline V and J ends were trimmed by 4 bases and 5 bases, with 21 bases remaining between them. The CDR3 contains 16 residues. Germline V gene sequence: CDR1 SGHKS, CDR2 YYEKEE (reference sequence).

The chain is built from TRBV29-1 and TRBJ1-5; 7 nucleotides agree with TRBD1. The CDR3 contains 13 residues. Per germline, CDR1 SQVTM and CDR2 ANQGSEA. The ends lost 4 bases at V and 5 bases at J; junction bases unmatched: 5. The CDR3 here is CSVGQGRDQPQHF. The CDR3 DNA reads as TGCAGCGTTGGACAGGGACGCGATCAGCCCCAGCATTTT.

The rearrangement uses TRBV4-3 and TRBJ1-1, with D perhaps TRBD1 (5 bases). The germline V gene encodes CDR1 LGHNA and CDR2 YSLEER. V was clipped by 6 bases and J by 2 bases, with 13 bases between them. The CDR3 contains 14 residues. This CDR3 is CASSYNRINTEAFF. The CDR3 nucleotides read TGCGCCAGCAGTTACAACAGGATAAACACTGAAGCTTTCTTT.

V is TRBV11-2 and J is TRBJ2-3, with 11 bases identical to TRBD2. The ends lost 2 bases at V and 4 bases at J; junction bases unmatched: 11. CDR3 length: 18 amino acids. Germline loops: CDR1 SGHAT, CDR2 FQNNGV. CDR3 nucleotides: TGTGCCAGCAGCTTATTTGTAGCGGGGGGGCCTCGGGCAGATACGCAGTATTTT. Its protein is CASSLFVAGGPRADTQYF. Combining the CDR3 with reference TRBV11-2 and TRBJ2-3 gives the whole variable domain EAGVAQSPRYKIIEKRQSVAFWCNPISGHATLYWYQQILGQGPKLLIQFQNNGVVDDSQLPKDRFSAERLKGVDSTLKIQPAKLEDSAVYLCASSLFVAGGPRADTQYFGPGTRLTVL.

This clone was counted once. The J gene is TRBJ1-1, the V gene TRBV4-2; D might be TRBD1 (5 bases). V dropped 3 bases and J dropped 1 base, with 18 bases sitting between them. The CDR3 is 17 amino acids. CDR1 LGHNA and CDR2 YNFKEQ come from the germline V gene. The CDR3 loop reads CASSHLSGQGPNTEAFF. CDR3 nucleotides: TGTGCCAGCAGCCACCTGAGCGGGCAGGGACCGAACACTGAAGCTTTCTTT.

The chain recombines TRBV6-1 with TRBJ2-7; TRBD1 matches at 10 bases. CDR3 length: 14 amino acids. Germline values: CDR1 MNHNS, CDR2 SASEGT. With V trimmed by 8 bases and J by 2 bases, 6 bases remained unmatched. In DNA form, the CDR3 reads TGTGCCAGCTCCGGGACAGGGGTTCCCTACGAGCAGTACTTC. This sequence encodes CASSGTGVPYEQYF.

This clone was seen a handful of times. V gene TRBV4-3 combines with J gene TRBJ2-6; D might be TRBD2 (5 bases). V lost 3 bases and J lost 0, with 9 bases in between. Germline V gives CDR1 LGHNA, CDR2 YSLEER. This CDR3 comprises 16 residues. CDR3 in amino acids: CASSQDTSSGANVLTF. CDR3 DNA: TGCGCCAGCAGCCAGGATACTAGCTCTGGGGCCAACGTCCTGACTTTC.

The chain carries TRBV27 and TRBJ1-1, with 8 nucleotides matching TRBD1. This CDR3 has 17 residues. Germline values: CDR1 MNHEY, CDR2 SMNVEV (reference sequence). V dropped 1 base and J dropped 3; count of bases not matched to a gene: 10. CDR3 sequence (DNA): TGTGCCAGCAGTTTATTCGGGGCGACAGGGGAGTACACTGAAGCTTTCTTT. Its protein is CASSLFGATGEYTEAFF.

The rearrangement links TRBV19 to TRBJ2-1, with TRBD2 identical over 7 bases. The CDR3 is 15 residues long. Looked up from germline, CDR1 is LNHDA and CDR2 is SQIVND (reference sequence). Trimming took 8 bases from V and 1 from J; bases not matched to a gene: 8. CDR3 bases: TGTGCCAGTTCTTGGCAGGGAGGGTCCTACAATGAGCAGTTCTTC. Its translation: CASSWQGGSYNEQFF.

As for this clone: A read error may produce the germline difference seen at one junction end. The rearrangement uses TRBV9 and TRBJ2-3, with 7 bases lining up with TRBD1. Germline V gene lookup returns CDR1 SGDLS and CDR2 YYNGEE. The CDR3 contains 15 residues. The chain's CDR3 is CASSVEDRDTDTQYF. The CDR3 DNA follows: TGCGCCAGCAGCGTAGAAGACAGGGACACAGATACGCAGTATTTT.

The rearrangement links TRBV7-7 to TRBJ2-3, with TRBD2 matching 7 bases. The germline CDR1 and CDR2 sequences are SSHAT and FNYEAQ (reference sequence). V trimming: 5 bases; J trimming: 6 bases; junction bases outside the gene matches: 11. This CDR3 is 15 amino acids long. The CDR3: CASSPDLGGLDTQYF. Written as DNA, the CDR3 is TGTGCCAGCAGCCCAGACCTGGGGGGGTTGGATACGCAGTATTTT.

This clone has a handful of counts. The chain links TRBV2 to TRBJ2-7, with TRBD1 identical over 8 bases. The CDR3 is 13 residues long. V lost 10 bases and J lost 4; bases outside the gene matches: 9. The germline V gene encodes CDR1 SNHLY and CDR2 FYNNEI. The CDR3 protein is CANSRGQGYEQYF. For the CDR3, the DNA is TGTGCCAACTCCAGGGGGCAGGGTTACGAGCAGTACTTC.

V and J are TRBV4-3 and TRBJ2-3; a possible D gene is TRBD2 (5 bases). Trimming stripped 0 bases from V and 0 bases from J, with 13 bases between. The CDR3 is made up of 17 amino acids. From germline, CDR1 is LGHNA and CDR2 YSLEER. The CDR3 is CASSQDVMGASTDTQYF. The CDR3 DNA is TGCGCCAGCAGCCAAGATGTTATGGGAGCTAGCACAGATACGCAGTATTTT.

The chain employs TRBV4-2 and TRBJ2-2, with TRBD2 as a possible D gene (5 bases). Germline-derived CDR1 and CDR2 are LGHNA and YNFKEQ. This CDR3 is built from 15 residues. V lost 1 base to trimming and J lost 3 bases, with 9 bases between them. CDR3 in DNA: TGTGCCAGCAGCCAAGCCCATAGCGACACCGGGGAGCTGTTTTTT. As protein: CASSQAHSDTGELFF.

The J gene is TRBJ2-7, the V gene TRBV7-9, with D maybe TRBD2 (5 bases). The germline gives CDR1 SEHNR, CDR2 FQNEAQ (reference sequence). Trimming removed 1 base from V and 2 bases from J, with 12 bases in between. This CDR3 has 15 amino acids. CDR3 residues: CASSLVGGSTYEQYF. The DNA for the CDR3 is TGTGCCAGCAGCTTAGTCGGCGGGTCCACCTACGAGCAGTACTTC. The variable domain in full, with the rest retrieved from reference TRBV7-9 and TRBJ2-7, is DTGVSQNPRHKITKRGQNVTFRCDPISEHNRLYWYRQTLGQGPEFLTYFQNEAQLEKSRLLSDRFSAERPKGSFSTLEIQRTEQGDSAMYLCASSLVGGSTYEQYFGPGTRLTVT.

The rearrangement uses TRBV9 and TRBJ1-2; 10 bases match TRBD1. Germline V gives CDR1 SGDLS, CDR2 YYNGEE. The CDR3 totals 15 residues. The ends lost 4 bases at V and 4 bases at J; junction bases unmatched: 7. The CDR3 DNA reads TGTGCCAGCAGCCTGGGGACAGGGGCGGGCTATGGCTACACCTTC. Its protein product is CASSLGTGAGYGYTF.